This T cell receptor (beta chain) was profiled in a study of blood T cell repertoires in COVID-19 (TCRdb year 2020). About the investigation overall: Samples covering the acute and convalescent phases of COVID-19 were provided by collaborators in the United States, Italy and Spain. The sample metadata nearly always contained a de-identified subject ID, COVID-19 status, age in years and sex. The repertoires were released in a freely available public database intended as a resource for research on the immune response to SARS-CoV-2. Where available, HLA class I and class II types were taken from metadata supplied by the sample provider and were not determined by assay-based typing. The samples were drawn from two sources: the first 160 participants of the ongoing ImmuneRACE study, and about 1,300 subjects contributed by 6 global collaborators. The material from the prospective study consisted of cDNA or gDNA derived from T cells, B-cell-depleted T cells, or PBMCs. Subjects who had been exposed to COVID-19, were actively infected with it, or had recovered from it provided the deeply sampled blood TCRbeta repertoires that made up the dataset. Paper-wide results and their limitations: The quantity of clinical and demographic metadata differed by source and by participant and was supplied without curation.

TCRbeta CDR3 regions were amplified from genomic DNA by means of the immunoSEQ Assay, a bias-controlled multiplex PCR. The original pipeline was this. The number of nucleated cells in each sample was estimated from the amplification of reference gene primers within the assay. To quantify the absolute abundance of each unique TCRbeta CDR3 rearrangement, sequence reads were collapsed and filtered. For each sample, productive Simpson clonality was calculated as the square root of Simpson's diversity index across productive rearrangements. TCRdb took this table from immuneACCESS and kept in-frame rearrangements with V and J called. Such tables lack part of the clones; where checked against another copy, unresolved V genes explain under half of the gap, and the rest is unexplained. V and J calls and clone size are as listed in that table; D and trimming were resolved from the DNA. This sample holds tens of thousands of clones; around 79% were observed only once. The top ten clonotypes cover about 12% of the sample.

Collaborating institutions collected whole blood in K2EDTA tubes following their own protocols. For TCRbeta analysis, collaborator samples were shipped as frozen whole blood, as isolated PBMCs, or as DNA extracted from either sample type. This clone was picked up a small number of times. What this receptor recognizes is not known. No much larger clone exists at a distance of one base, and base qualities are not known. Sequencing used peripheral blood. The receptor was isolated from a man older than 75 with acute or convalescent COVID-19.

The CDR3 sequence is CAWTPGGIYGYTF. The DNA sequence is TGTGCCTGGACGCCAGGGGGTATCTATGGCTACACCTTC. The chain uses TRBV30 and TRBJ1-2, with TRBD1 matching 7 junction bases. The CDR3 starts with the cysteine, ends with the phenylalanine, and has 13 residues. This entry keeps only the CDR3 DNA: 39 bases, framed from base 1. The germline V gene (reference sequence) provides CDR1 GTSNPN and CDR2 SVGIG. Trimming leaves V shorter by 4 bases and J shorter by 4 bases, with the junction holding 6 bases beyond the gene matches.